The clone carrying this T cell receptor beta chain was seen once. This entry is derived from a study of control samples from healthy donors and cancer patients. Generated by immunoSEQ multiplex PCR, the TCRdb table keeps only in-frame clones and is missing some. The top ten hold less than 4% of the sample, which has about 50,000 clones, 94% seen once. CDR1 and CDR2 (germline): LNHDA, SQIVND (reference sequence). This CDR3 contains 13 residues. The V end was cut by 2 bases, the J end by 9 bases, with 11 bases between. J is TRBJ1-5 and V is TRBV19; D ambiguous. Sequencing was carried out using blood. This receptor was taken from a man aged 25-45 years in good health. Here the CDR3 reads CASSITTSRPQHF. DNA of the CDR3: TGTGCCAGTAGTATAACGACCTCGAGGCCCCAGCATTTT.